This T cell receptor (beta chain) was retrieved from a study of T-cell memory formation after mild COVID-19. Overall study: TCR clusters were mostly donor specific.

TCRdb analysed the 5' RACE reads with MiXCR anew, one entry per CDR3 protein. The profile shows about 250,000 distinct CDR3 sequences, roughly 15% of them singletons. Study-wide findings and caveats: Certain responding clones were present in pre-infection memory, suggesting participation of cross-reactive memory. Balance between CD4 and CD8 was seen in clones contracting day 15 to 85, and a CD4+ lean was seen in later expanders. For contracting clones, CD4+ ones sat mainly in CM and EM, CD8+ in EMRA.

Concerning this clonotype itself: Its matching antigen is unknown.

Germline CDR1 reads WNHNN; CDR2 reads SYGVQD (reference sequence). The CDR3 loop spans 15 amino acids. V lost 6 bases to trimming and J lost 0 bases, with 13 bases between them. Sequencing was done on a sample of PBMCs or a T cell subset sorted from them (not recorded which). The chain joins TRBV10-1 to TRBJ2-3; tentatively, D is TRBD1 (6 bases). The receptor comes from a man between 18 and 29 years old who had mild COVID-19 (a few samples of this study predate the infection). Cell type and time point are not known. The CDR3 bases are TGCGCCAGCAGCCTCGACAGGTTTAGCACAGATACGCAGTATTTT. Translating it yields CASSLDRFSTDTQYF.